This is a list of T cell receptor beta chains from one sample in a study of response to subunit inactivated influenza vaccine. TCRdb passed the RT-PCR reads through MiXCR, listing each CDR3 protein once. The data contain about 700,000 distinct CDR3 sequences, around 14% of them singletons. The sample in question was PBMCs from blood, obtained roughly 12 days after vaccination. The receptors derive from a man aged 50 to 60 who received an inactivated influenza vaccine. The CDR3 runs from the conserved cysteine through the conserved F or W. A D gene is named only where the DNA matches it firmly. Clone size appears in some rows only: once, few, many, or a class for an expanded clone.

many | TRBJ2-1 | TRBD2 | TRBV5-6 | CASSLGTSLTSYNEQFF | TGTGCCAGCAGCTTGGGGACTAGCCTAACCTCCTACAATGAGCAGTTCTTC
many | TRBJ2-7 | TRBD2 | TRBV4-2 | CASSQDSVGGVYEQYF | TGTGCCAGCAGCCAAGATTCGGTGGGAGGGGTCTACGAGCAGTACTTC
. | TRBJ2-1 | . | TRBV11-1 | CASSFSTLSGGGRDEQFF | TGTGCCAGCAGCTTCAGCACCTTAAGCGGAGGGGGACGTGATGAGCAGTTCTTC
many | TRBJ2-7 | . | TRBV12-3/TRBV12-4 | CASSTLREPEQYF | TGTGCCAGCAGCACCCTCCGGGAACCCGAGCAGTACTTC
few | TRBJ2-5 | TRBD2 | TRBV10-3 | CAISDIAGVGETQYF | TGTGCCATCTCTGATATAGCGGGAGTTGGAGAGACCCAGTACTTC
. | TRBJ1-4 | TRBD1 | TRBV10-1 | CASSGEQGRLFF | TGCGCCAGCAGTGGGGAACAGGGGAGACTGTTTTTT
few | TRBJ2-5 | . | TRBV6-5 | CASSYSFEYPQYF | TGTGCCAGCAGTTACTCCTTCGAGTATCCCCAGTACTTC
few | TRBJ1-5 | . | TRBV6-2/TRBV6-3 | CASSFQNFQPQHF | TGTGCCAGCAGTTTCCAGAACTTTCAGCCCCAGCATTTT
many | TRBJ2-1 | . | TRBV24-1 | CATSGAGTYNEQFF | TGTGCCACCAGTGGGGCAGGGACCTACAATGAGCAGTTCTTC
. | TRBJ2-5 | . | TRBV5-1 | CASSLVPGSQETQYF | TGCGCCAGCAGCTTGGTCCCGGGGTCGCAAGAGACCCAGTACTTC
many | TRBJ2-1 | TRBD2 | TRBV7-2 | CASSPHSGSYNEQFF | TGTGCCAGCAGCCCCCATAGCGGGAGTTACAATGAGCAGTTCTTC
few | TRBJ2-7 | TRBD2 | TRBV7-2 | CASSLAGLVDEQYF | TGTGCCAGCAGCTTAGCCGGACTAGTCGACGAGCAGTACTTC
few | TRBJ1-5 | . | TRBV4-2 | CASSQDPGASNQPQHF | TGTGCCAGCAGCCAAGATCCAGGGGCTAGCAATCAGCCCCAGCATTTT
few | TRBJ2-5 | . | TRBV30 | CAWSLGQGETQYF | TGTGCCTGGAGTCTAGGCCAGGGAGAGACCCAGTACTTC
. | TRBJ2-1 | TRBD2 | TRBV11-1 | CASSYSSGVIPYNEQFF | TGTGCCAGCAGCTATTCGAGCGGGGTCATCCCCTACAATGAGCAGTTCTTC
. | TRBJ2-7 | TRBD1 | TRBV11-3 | CASSRGQGKSYEQYF | TGTGCCAGCAGCCGCGGACAGGGTAAATCGTACGAGCAGTACTTC
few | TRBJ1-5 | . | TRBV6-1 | CASSGTKGQPQHF | TGTGCCAGCAGTGGCACCAAGGGGCAGCCCCAGCATTTT
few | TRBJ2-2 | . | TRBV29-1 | CSVDGGTGELFF | TGCAGCGTTGACGGGGGAACCGGGGAGCTGTTTTTT
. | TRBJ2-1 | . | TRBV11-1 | CASSLSHARGLRGNEQFF | TGTGCCAGCAGCTTATCACACGCGCGGGGCCTTCGGGGAAATGAGCAGTTCTTC
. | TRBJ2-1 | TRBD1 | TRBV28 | CASTWGQGGYNEQFF | TGTGCCAGCACCTGGGGACAGGGCGGTTACAATGAGCAGTTCTTC
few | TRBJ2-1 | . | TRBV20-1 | CSARSLLDNEQFF | TGCAGTGCTAGATCATTACTAGACAATGAGCAGTTCTTC
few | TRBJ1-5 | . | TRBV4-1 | CASSQTARANQPQHF | TGCGCCAGCAGCCAGACAGCTCGGGCCAATCAGCCCCAGCATTTT
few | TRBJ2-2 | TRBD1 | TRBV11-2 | CASSLMGQTNTGELFF | TGTGCCAGCAGCTTAATGGGACAGACGAACACCGGGGAGCTGTTTTTT
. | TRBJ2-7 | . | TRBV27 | CASSLSGRTSYEQYF | TGTGCCAGCAGTTTATCGGGCAGGACCTCCTACGAGCAGTACTTC
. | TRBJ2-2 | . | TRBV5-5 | CASSFGPLNTGELFF | TGTGCCAGCAGCTTTGGACCACTGAACACCGGGGAGCTGTTTTTT
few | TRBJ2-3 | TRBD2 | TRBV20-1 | CSARAGAGDTDTQYF | TGCAGTGCTAGAGCCGGGGCGGGAGATACAGATACGCAGTATTTT
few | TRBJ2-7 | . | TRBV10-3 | CAISETLGGSYEQYF | TGTGCCATCAGTGAGACACTAGGAGGGAGCTACGAGCAGTACTTC
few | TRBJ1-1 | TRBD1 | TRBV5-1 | CASSLAAGQLNTEAFF | TGCGCCAGCAGCTTGGCCGCGGGACAGCTGAACACTGAAGCTTTCTTT
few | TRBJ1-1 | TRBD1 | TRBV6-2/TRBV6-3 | CASSYGTGGVNTEAFF | TGTGCCAGCAGTTACGGTACAGGGGGCGTGAACACTGAAGCTTTCTTT
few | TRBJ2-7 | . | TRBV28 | CASSLFGGAREQYF | TGTGCCAGCAGTTTATTCGGCGGGGCACGGGAGCAGTACTTC
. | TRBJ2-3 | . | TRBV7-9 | CASSLEGARRADTQYF | TGTGCCAGCAGCTTAGAAGGGGCGAGAAGGGCAGATACGCAGTATTTT
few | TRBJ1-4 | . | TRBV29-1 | CSVEVIGHSTTNEKLFF | TGCAGCGTTGAAGTAATAGGGCACAGTACAACTAATGAAAAACTGTTTTTT
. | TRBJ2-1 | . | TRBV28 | CASLGGGRYNEQFF | TGTGCCAGCTTAGGGGGAGGGCGGTACAATGAGCAGTTCTTC
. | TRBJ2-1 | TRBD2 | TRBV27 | CASTPGTSGINEQFF | TGTGCCAGCACCCCTGGGACTAGCGGGATCAATGAGCAGTTCTTC
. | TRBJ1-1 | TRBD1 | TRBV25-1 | CASINAGGQGSTEAFF | TGTGCCAGCATCAACGCAGGAGGACAGGGAAGCACTGAAGCTTTCTTT
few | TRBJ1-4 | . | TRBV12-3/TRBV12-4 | CASSSVAWYEKLFF | TGTGCCAGCAGTTCCGTCGCTTGGTACGAAAAACTGTTTTTT
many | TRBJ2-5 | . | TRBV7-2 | CASSQAPTETQYF | TGTGCCAGCAGTCAGGCCCCAACGGAGACCCAGTACTTC
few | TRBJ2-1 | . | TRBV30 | CAWSVGRVFNEQFF | TGTGCCTGGAGTGTAGGGCGGGTCTTCAATGAGCAGTTCTTC
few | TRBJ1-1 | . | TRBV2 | CASRAQMNTEAFF | TGTGCCAGCAGGGCCCAAATGAACACTGAAGCTTTCTTT
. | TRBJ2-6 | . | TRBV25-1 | CASSEFGPGANVLTF | TGTGCCAGCAGTGAATTTGGGCCTGGGGCCAACGTCCTGACTTTC
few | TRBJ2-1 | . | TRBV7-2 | CASSPPVRSVPLF | TGTGCCAGCAGCCCGCCGGTGCGGTCAGTTCCCCTCTTC
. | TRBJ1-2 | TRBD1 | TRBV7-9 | CASTRGTDYGYTF | TGTGCCAGCACGAGGGGGACAGATTATGGCTACACCTTC
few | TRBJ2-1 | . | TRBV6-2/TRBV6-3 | CASSYWESSYNEQFF | TGTGCCAGCAGTTACTGGGAAAGCTCCTACAATGAGCAGTTCTTC
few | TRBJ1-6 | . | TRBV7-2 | CASSFLYDQGLDSPLHF | TGTGCCAGCAGCTTTCTATACGATCAGGGGCTAGATTCACCCCTCCACTTT
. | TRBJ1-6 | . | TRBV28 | CASSLEGFTYNSPLHF | TGTGCCAGCAGTTTAGAGGGATTCACCTATAATTCACCCCTCCACTTT
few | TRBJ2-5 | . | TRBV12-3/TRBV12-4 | CASSLGATQQETQYF | TGTGCCAGCAGTTTGGGAGCAACCCAACAAGAGACCCAGTACTTC
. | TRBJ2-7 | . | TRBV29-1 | CSVAARSYEQYF | TGCAGCGTCGCGGCGAGGAGCTACGAGCAGTACTTC
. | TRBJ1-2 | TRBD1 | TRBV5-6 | CASSPGTGGFHGYTF | TGTGCCAGCAGCCCTGGGACAGGCGGGTTCCATGGCTACACCTTC
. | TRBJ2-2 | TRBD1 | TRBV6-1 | CASSEQGAPDTGELFF | TGTGCCAGCAGCGAACAGGGGGCCCCGGACACCGGGGAGCTGTTTTTT
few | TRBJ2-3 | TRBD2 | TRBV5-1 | CASSALAGDITDTQYF | TGCGCCAGCAGCGCTTTAGCGGGGGATATAACAGATACGCAGTATTTT
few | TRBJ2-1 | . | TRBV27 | CASSFERGSYNEQFF | TGTGCCAGCAGTTTTGAGAGAGGCTCCTACAATGAGCAGTTCTTC
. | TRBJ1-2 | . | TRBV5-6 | CASSSRQATNYGYTF | TGTGCCAGCAGCTCCCGACAGGCCACTAACTATGGCTACACCTTC
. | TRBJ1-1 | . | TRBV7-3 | CASSQTGRTEAFF | TGTGCCAGCAGCCAAACAGGGCGGACTGAAGCTTTCTTT